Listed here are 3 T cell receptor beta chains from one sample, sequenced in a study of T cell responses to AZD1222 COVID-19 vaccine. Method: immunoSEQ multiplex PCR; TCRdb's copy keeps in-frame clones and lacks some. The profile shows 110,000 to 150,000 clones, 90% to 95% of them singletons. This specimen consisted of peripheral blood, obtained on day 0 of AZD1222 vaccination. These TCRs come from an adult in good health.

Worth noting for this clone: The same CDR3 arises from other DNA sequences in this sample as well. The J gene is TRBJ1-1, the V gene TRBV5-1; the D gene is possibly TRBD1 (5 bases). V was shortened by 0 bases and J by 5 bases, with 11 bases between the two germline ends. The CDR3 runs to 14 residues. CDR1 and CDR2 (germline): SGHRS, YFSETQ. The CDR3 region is CASSLGGGRTEAFF. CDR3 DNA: TGCGCCAGCAGCTTGGGTGGGGGTCGGACTGAAGCTTTCTTT.

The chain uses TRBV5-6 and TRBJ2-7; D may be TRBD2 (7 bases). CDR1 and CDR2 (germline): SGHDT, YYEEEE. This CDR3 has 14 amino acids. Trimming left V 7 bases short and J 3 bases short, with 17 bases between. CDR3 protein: CASLRGPHVYEQYF. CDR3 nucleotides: TGTGCCAGCCTGCGGGGGCCCCATGTCTACGAGCAGTACTTC.

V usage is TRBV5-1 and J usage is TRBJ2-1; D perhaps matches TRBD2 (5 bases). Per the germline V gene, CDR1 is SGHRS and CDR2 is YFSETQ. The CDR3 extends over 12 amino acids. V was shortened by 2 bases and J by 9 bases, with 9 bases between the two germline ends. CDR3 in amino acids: CASSFAEAEQFF. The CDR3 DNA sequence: TGCGCCAGCAGCTTTGCGGAGGCTGAGCAGTTCTTC.